In this sample, the clone carrying this TCR beta chain turned up a few times. Its cognate antigen is unknown. Per germline, CDR1 SGHRS and CDR2 YFSETQ. CDR3 length: 18 amino acids. V gave up 1 base and J gave up 11 bases; unmatched junction bases: 15. This sample was taken from a study of blood T cells in healthy people across ages. Study results and caveats: Estimated diversity that came from one million T cells was considered an underestimate. Naive T cell percentage showed a strong correlation with the diversity of TCR beta. Older age coincided with a roughly linear decline in TCR beta diversity per million T cells. CMV infection status of these donors was not known.

Using a J-beta primer mix together with a sample-barcoded 5' primer, a second PCR was run for roughly 6 to 12 cycles. Using its own MiXCR run on the 5' RACE reads, TCRdb lists one record per CDR3 protein. The sample has under 1,000,000 distinct CDR3 sequences, roughly 34% seen once. The chain couples TRBV5-1 to TRBJ2-5, with 15 bases lining up with TRBD2. Sequenced input: blood. This clonotype was obtained from a young man in good health. The CDR3 spells CASSLKSPGLAGGNEQYF. In DNA form, the CDR3 reads TGCGCCAGCAGCTTGAAGTCCCCCGGACTAGCGGGGGGGAATGAGCAGTACTTC.